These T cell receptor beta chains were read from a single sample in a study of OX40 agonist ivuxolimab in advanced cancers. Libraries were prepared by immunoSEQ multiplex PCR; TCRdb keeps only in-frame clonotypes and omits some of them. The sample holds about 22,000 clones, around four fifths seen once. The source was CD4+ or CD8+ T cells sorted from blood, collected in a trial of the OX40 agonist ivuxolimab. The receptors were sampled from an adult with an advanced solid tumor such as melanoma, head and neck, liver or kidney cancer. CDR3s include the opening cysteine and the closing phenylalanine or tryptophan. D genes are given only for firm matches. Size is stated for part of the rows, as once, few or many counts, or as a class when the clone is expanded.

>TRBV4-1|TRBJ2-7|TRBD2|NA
TGCGCCAGCAGCCAAGTACGGGCGGGGGTCCGGTACGAGCAGTACTTC
CASSQVRAGVRYEQYF
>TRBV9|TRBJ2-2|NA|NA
TGTGCCAGCAGGGCCGGGGCCGGGGAGCTGTTTTTT
CASRAGAGELFF
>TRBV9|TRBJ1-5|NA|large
TGTGCCAGCAGCGTAGGCGGCCCGAATCAGCCCCAGCATTTT
CASSVGGPNQPQHF
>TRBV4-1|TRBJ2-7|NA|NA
TGCGCCAGCAGCCAAGAGAAGGGGTCAGCCTACGAGCAGTACTTC
CASSQEKGSAYEQYF
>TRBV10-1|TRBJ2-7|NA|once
TGCGCCAGCAGTGAGACAGGGTACTCCTACGAGCAGTACTTC
CASSETGYSYEQYF
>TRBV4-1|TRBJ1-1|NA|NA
TGCGCCAGCAGCCAAGAGAACAGGGCCACTGAAGCTTTCTTT
CASSQENRATEAFF
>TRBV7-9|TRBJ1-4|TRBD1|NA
TGTGCCAGCAGCCCGCCGTGGGGTCCGGACAGGGGGAATGAAAAACTGTTTTTT
CASSPPWGPDRGNEKLFF
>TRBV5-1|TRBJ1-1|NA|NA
TGCGCCAGCAGCTTGGAGTGGCAGGGCTACACTGAAGCTTTCTTT
CASSLEWQGYTEAFF
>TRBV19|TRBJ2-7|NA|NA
TGTGCCAGTAGTATTGGACTGACCTACGAGCAGTACTTC
CASSIGLTYEQYF
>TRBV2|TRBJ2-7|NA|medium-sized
TGTGCCAGCAGTCCCTCCTTGGGCGGCTCCTACGAGCAGTACTTC
CASSPSLGGSYEQYF
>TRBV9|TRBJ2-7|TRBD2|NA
TGTGCCAGCAGCTATACAGATAGCGGGGACGGGGAGCAGTACTTC
CASSYTDSGDGEQYF
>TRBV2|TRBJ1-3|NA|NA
TGTGCCAGCAGTGAAGGATTTGGAAGCTCTGGAAACACCATATATTTT
CASSEGFGSSGNTIYF
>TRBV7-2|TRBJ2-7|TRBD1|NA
TGTGCCAGCAGCACCCACAGGGGGGAGACCTACGAGCAGTACTTC
CASSTHRGETYEQYF
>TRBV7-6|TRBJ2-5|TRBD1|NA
TGTGCCAGCACCCGACAGGGGTCCAAAGAGACCCAGTACTTC
CASTRQGSKETQYF
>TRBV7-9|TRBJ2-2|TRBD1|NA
TGTGCCAGCAGCCCACAGGGGGCTCAGAACACCGGGGAGCTGTTTTTT
CASSPQGAQNTGELFF
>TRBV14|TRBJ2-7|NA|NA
TGTGCCAGCAGCCTATCTGGTGGGCCACCCGAGCAGTACTTC
CASSLSGGPPEQYF
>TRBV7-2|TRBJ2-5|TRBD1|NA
TGTGCCAGCAGAATCGCCGGACAGGGGGGTAAGACCCAGTACTTC
CASRIAGQGGKTQYF
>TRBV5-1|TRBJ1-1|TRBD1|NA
TGCGCCAGCAGACCCGCCCCGGGACAGGGGCCCGATAAAGCTTTCTTT
CASRPAPGQGPDKAFF
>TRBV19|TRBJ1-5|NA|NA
TGTGCCAGTAGTATAGGGGCAAGCAATCAGCCCCAGCATTTT
CASSIGASNQPQHF
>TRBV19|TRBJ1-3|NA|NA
TGTGCCAGTAGTATCTTGTGGGAGAAGCGCGCTGGAAACACCATATATTTT
CASSILWEKRAGNTIYF
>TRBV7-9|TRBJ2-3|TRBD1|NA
TGTGCCAGCAGTTCGACAGGGGATGGCACAGATACGCAGTATTTT
CASSSTGDGTDTQYF
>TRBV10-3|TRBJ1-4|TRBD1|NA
TGTGCCATCAGTGATCGCGGACAGGGTGAAAAACTGTTTTTT
CAISDRGQGEKLFF
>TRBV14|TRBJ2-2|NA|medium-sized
TGTGCCAGCAGCCAAGGGCGGGCCAGGACCGGGGAGCTGTTTTTT
CASSQGRARTGELFF
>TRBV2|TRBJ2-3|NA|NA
TGTGCCAGCAGGGAAACAGATACGCAGTATTTT
CASRETDTQYF
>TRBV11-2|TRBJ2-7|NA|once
TGTGCCAGCAGCTTATCCCTAGCCTACGAGCAGTACTTC
CASSLSLAYEQYF
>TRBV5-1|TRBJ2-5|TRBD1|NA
TGCGCCAGCAGCTGGGGACAGGGGGAGGAGACCCAGTACTTC
CASSWGQGEETQYF
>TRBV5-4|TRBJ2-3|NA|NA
TGTGCCAGCAGCTTCCACGCGGTCACAGATACGCAGTATTTT
CASSFHAVTDTQYF
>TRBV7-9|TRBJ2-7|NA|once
TGTGCCAGCAGCTCCTCGGATGGGGGCCCCTACGAGCAGTACTTC
CASSSSDGGPYEQYF
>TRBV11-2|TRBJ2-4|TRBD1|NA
TGTGCCAGCAGCTTAGAGGGGACAGGGGAAGTCTTAAACATTCAGTACTTC
CASSLEGTGEVLNIQYF
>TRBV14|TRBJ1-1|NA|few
TGTGCCAGCAGCCCAATTGGTGAAGCTTTCTTT
CASSPIGEAFF
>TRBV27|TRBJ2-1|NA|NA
TGTGCCAGCAGGGACTATGGTGAGCAGTTCTTC
CASRDYGEQFF
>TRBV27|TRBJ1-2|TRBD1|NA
TGTGCCAGCAGTTTAAGAACAGGGGTGGACTATGGCTACACCTTC
CASSLRTGVDYGYTF
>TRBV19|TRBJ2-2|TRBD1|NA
TGTGCCAGCCACCCGACAGGGGCGAACACCGGGGAGCTGTTTTTT
CASHPTGANTGELFF
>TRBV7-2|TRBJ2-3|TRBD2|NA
TGTGCCAGCAGCCCCGGGACTAGCGGGAGAGGGCCAGATACGCAGTATTTT
CASSPGTSGRGPDTQYF
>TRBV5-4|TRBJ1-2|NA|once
TGTGCCAGCAGCTTAGGACTCTCTTCCAGCTATGGCTACACCTTC
CASSLGLSSSYGYTF
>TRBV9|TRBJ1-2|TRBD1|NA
TGTGCCAGCCGGGAGGGGGCCTATGGCTACACCTTC
CASREGAYGYTF
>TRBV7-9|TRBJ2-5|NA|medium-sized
TGTGCCAGCAGCTTTACAGGGAGGGGAGAGACCCAGTACTTC
CASSFTGRGETQYF
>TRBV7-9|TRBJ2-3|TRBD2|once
TGTGCCAGCAGCTTAGAAGTCGGCGGGGGTACAGATACGCAGTATTTT
CASSLEVGGGTDTQYF
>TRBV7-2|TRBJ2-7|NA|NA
TGTGCCAGCAGCCCCCCCTGGGCTTACGAGCAGTACTTC
CASSPPWAYEQYF
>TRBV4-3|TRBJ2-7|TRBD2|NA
TGCGCCAGCAGCCAAGATGGGACTAGCGGGGGGTCCTACGAGCAGTACTTC
CASSQDGTSGGSYEQYF
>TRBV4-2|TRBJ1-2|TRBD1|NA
TGTGCCAGCAGCCAAGGGCTCCGGGACAGGGACTACACCTTC
CASSQGLRDRDYTF
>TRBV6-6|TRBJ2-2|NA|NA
TGTGCCAGCAGTTACGGCCGAGACAGGAACACCGGGGAGCTGTTTTTT
CASSYGRDRNTGELFF
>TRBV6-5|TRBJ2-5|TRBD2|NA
TGTGCCAGCATAGACAGGGGACTAGCGGGGGATACCCAGTACTTC
CASIDRGLAGDTQYF
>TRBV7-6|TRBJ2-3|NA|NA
TGTGCCAGCAGCCGGGCGCGGGCCACAGATACGCAGTATTTT
CASSRARATDTQYF
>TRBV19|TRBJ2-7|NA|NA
TGTGCCAGTAGTATAGGGGCCACCGGGGTGTACGAGCAGTACTTC
CASSIGATGVYEQYF
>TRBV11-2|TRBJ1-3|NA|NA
TGTGCCAGCAGCTCGGTGACTCGCGTGTCTGGAAACACCATATATTTT
CASSSVTRVSGNTIYF
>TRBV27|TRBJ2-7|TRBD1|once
TGTGCCAGCAGTTTAGGTGGACAGGGACATTACGAGCAGTACTTC
CASSLGGQGHYEQYF
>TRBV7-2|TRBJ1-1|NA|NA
TGTGCCAGCAGCCCCAGGAACACTGAAGCTTTCTTT
CASSPRNTEAFF
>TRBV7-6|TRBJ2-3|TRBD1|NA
TGTGCCAGCAGCTCCCGGACAGGGGGCAGCACAGATACGCAGTATTTT
CASSSRTGGSTDTQYF
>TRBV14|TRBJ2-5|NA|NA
TGTGCCAGCAGCCAAGAGAATTGGTGGGAGACCCAGTACTTC
CASSQENWWETQYF
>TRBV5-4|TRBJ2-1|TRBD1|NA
TGTGCCAGCAGCTCCGGGACAGGGTACAATGAGCAGTTCTTC
CASSSGTGYNEQFF
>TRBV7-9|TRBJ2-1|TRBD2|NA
TGTGCCAGCAGCTTATCCGCGGGAGGGCTGGGCAATGAGCAGTTCTTC
CASSLSAGGLGNEQFF